This T cell receptor (beta chain) was obtained from a study of shared clonotypes between healthy human individuals. Naive CD8 cells lacked CD45RO, underwent positive selection for CCR7 and left out terminally differentiated effector memory CD45RA+ cells. Study outcomes and limitations: Deeper or shallower sequencing was expected to change how clonotypes are shared among donors. Clonotypes shared by all four donors outscored non-shared clonotypes in generation probability.

The table came from immunoSEQ multiplex PCR; TCRdb's copy has only in-frame clones and leaves some out. The sample holds about 2.1 million clones, more than 85% seen once. Concerning this clone: Its antigen is not known.

The TCR originated in a man younger than 35 in good health. Some clones in this sample may be carry-over from other donors' samples. The sequencing sample was made of naive CD8+ T cells from PBMCs.

CDR3 protein: CASSAGTGVYNEQFF. As DNA, the CDR3 is TGTGCCAGCAGTGCCGGGACAGGGGTATACAATGAGCAGTTCTTC. The chain employs TRBV6-5 and TRBJ2-1, with 10 bases lining up with TRBD1. Per germline, CDR1 MNHEY and CDR2 SVGAGI. The CDR3 is 15 amino acids. After removal of 5 bases from V and 4 bases from J, the junction contained 5 bases not matched to a gene.